Listed here are 5 T cell receptor beta chains from one sample, sequenced in a study of T cells after yellow fever vaccination. MiXCR, run by TCRdb on the 5' RACE reads, gives a single entry per CDR3 protein. Here the sample spans approximately 180,000 distinct CDR3 sequences, roughly 6.4% being singletons. The sample here was CD4+ T cells sorted from PBMCs, taken on the day of the first yellow fever vaccination. Receptor source: a man aged 18 to 30 who received the YFV17D yellow fever vaccine.

In this sample, this clonotype turned up a few times. The genes are TRBV20-1 and TRBJ2-4; D gene ambiguous. Germline CDR1 and CDR2: DFQATT and SNEGSKA (reference sequence). Trimming cost V 5 bases and J 0 bases, with 8 bases left between them. The CDR3 has 13 amino acids. The CDR3 DNA reads TGCAGTGCTTCCGCTTTAGCCAAAAACATTCAGTACTTC. Translated, it gives CSASALAKNIQYF.

This clonotype was seen at least ten times. V gene TRBV5-4 combines with J gene TRBJ1-1; D perhaps matches TRBD1 (6 bases). V was cut by 2 bases and J by 0 bases, with 8 bases left in between. The CDR3 consists of 14 residues. CDR1 is SGHNT, CDR2 YYREEE, per germline (reference sequence). The CDR3: CASSLQGVNTEAFF. The CDR3 nucleotides are TGTGCCAGCAGCTTACAGGGAGTGAACACTGAAGCTTTCTTT.

This clonotype was observed at least ten times. The chain joins TRBV5-1 to TRBJ2-3; 8 bases are a match to TRBD2. The CDR3 runs 16 residues. CDR1 is SGHRS and CDR2 is YFSETQ in the germline V gene. V lost 4 bases, J lost 2 bases, and 9 bases stayed unmatched. In nucleotides, the CDR3 is TGCGCCAGCAGCGAGCGGGGGCCGACTCACACAGATACGCAGTATTTT. Translation gives CASSERGPTHTDTQYF.

This sequence joins TRBV6-2 or TRBV6-3 and TRBJ2-1; 7 bases agree with TRBD1. Germline loops: CDR1 MNHEY, CDR2 SVGEGT. CDR3 size: 16 residues. J was trimmed by 3 bases and V by 5 bases; bases with no gene match: 10. The CDR3 DNA follows: TGTGCCAGCAGTCAAAGGACAGGTTTAAGCTACAATGAGCAGTTCTTC. This codes for CASSQRTGLSYNEQFF.

This clonotype was counted a few times. The chain combines TRBV7-2 with TRBJ2-7; D may be TRBD2 (7 bases). Germline CDR1 SGHTA, CDR2 FQGNSA. V was clipped by 5 bases and J by 4 bases, with 21 bases between them. The CDR3 has 16 amino acids. For the CDR3, the DNA is TGTGCCAGCAGCCGGGGAAGTACGGGGGGCAAGTACGAGCAGTACTTC. Its translation: CASSRGSTGGKYEQYF.